The 2 T cell receptor beta chains below were found in one sample sequenced in a study of vaccination effects on CD4 cells after COVID-19 (dated by TCRdb to the early 2020s). The library was obtained by the immunoSEQ multiplex PCR assay. TCRdb holds this immuneACCESS table with in-frame rearrangements only. Some clones are missing; in checked studies, unresolved V genes explain under half, and the rest has no known cause. The sample has about 71,000 clones on record, 75% to 90% of them singletons. 12% of the sample lies in the top ten. In the ViraFEST assay, PBMC were stimulated with viral peptide pools, and antigen-specific CD4+ T cell clonotypes were then identified by expansion using TCR sequencing. After approximately eleven days of culture, CD4+ T cells were isolated with the EasySep CD4+ T cell isolation kit. None of the healthy vaccine recipients had a prior SARS-CoV-2 infection, which was confirmed by nucleocapsid antibody tests that came back negative both before and after vaccination.

No antigen has been assigned to these receptors. The sequencing here drew on CD4+ T cells from PBMCs cultured with SARS-CoV-2 spike peptides, taken before COVID-19 vaccination. The meaning of the sample's cell subset or site label: SARS-CoV-2 spike overlapping peptide pool stimulation. The receptors originated from a human donor who received a COVID-19 vaccine.

A single count supports this clone. The V and J genes are TRBV4-3 and TRBJ1-3; 8 bases are shared with TRBD1. The J segment lost 4 bases and the V segment lost 0 bases, leaving 8 bases of the junction unmatched. This CDR3 has 17 residues. CDR1 LGHNA and CDR2 YSLEER come from the germline V gene. CDR3 region: CASSQDMQGAYGNTIYF. DNA for the CDR3: TGCGCCAGCAGCCAAGATATGCAGGGGGCTTACGGAAACACCATATATTTT.

The chain has TRBV4-3 and TRBJ2-1, with TRBD2 matching 12 bases. With V trimmed by 0 bases and J by 8 bases, 5 bases remained unmatched. Germline CDR1 is LGHNA and CDR2 is YSLEER. The CDR3 has 16 amino acids. The CDR3 DNA reads as TGCGCCAGCAGCCAAGAGGCTAGCGGGGGGGCCTATGAGCAGTTCTTC. Protein sequence: CASSQEASGGAYEQFF.